These 30 T cell receptor beta chains originate from one sample sequenced in a study of blood T cell repertoires in COVID-19. The assay was immunoSEQ multiplex PCR, and TCRdb's table has in-frame clones only and misses some. The sample records about 78,000 clones, around 91% being singletons. Sequencing was performed on peripheral blood. The receptors were gathered from a woman aged 50 to 65 in a cohort sampled during active COVID-19.

The chain uses TRBV14 and TRBJ2-6, with TRBD1 matching over 7 bases. CDR1 is SGHDN and CDR2 is FVKESK in the germline V gene. The CDR3 has 19 amino acids. V lost 1 base and J lost 0; bases outside the gene matches: 9. The CDR3: CASSQVSPGQYSGANVLTF. CDR3 DNA: TGTGCCAGCAGCCAAGTATCACCGGGACAGTACTCTGGGGCCAACGTCCTGACTTTC.

This chain connects TRBV28 to TRBJ2-5, with D perhaps matching TRBD1 (5 bases). The V gene lost 3 bases and the J gene lost 1 base, with 12 bases spanning the gap. This CDR3 contains 15 residues. CDR1 and CDR2 from the germline V gene are MDHEN and SYDVKM. In DNA form, the CDR3 reads TGTGCCAGCAGTTTCTCGGCAGGGTCCCAAGAGACCCAGTACTTC. Translation gives CASSFSAGSQETQYF.

The rearrangement joins TRBV2 to TRBJ1-1; possibly TRBD1 for D (5 bases). This CDR3 spans 13 amino acids. Germline V gene sequence: CDR1 SNHLY, CDR2 FYNNEI. The ends were cut back, 3 bases at V and 6 bases at J, with 11 bases in the middle. The CDR3 is CASSEDIAPEAFF. The DNA of the CDR3 is TGTGCCAGCAGTGAGGACATCGCCCCTGAAGCTTTCTTT.

The genes are TRBV11-2 and TRBJ1-1; maybe TRBD1 (6 bases). Trimming left V 4 bases short and J 10 bases short, with 16 bases between. This CDR3 region has 13 residues. Germline CDR1 and CDR2: SGHAT and FQNNGV. The CDR3 region has the DNA TGTGCCAGCAGCTCAAATGGGGGCAGGGGAGCTTTCTTT. Translation: CASSSNGGRGAFF.

V gene TRBV19 combines with J gene TRBJ2-1, with 12 bases identical to TRBD2. CDR1 is LNHDA, CDR2 SQIVND, per germline (reference sequence). V was pared by 3 bases and J by 5 bases, with 11 bases of the junction left unmatched. CDR3 size: 18 residues. CDR3 loop: CASSIRLAGEKLNNEQFF. The CDR3 DNA follows: TGTGCCAGTAGTATCAGACTAGCGGGAGAGAAGTTGAACAATGAGCAGTTCTTC.

V is TRBV19 and J is TRBJ1-1; TRBD1 matches at 7 bases. The germline V gene encodes CDR1 LNHDA and CDR2 SQIVND (reference sequence). With 7 bases clipped from V and 0 bases from J, the junction kept 5 bases outside the gene matches. This CDR3 has 14 residues. CDR3 nucleotide sequence: TGTGCCAGTATGGGGGGACAGATGAACACTGAAGCTTTCTTT. It translates to CASMGGQMNTEAFF.

The genes are TRBV14 and TRBJ1-5; no reliable D call. CDR3 length equals 12 residues. Germline CDR1 reads SGHDN; CDR2 reads FVKESK. V shed 3 bases and J shed 4 bases, with 4 bases lying between them. The CDR3 region is CASSQSNQPQHF. The CDR3 DNA reads as TGTGCCAGCAGCCAGAGTAATCAGCCCCAGCATTTT.

The J gene is TRBJ1-2, the V gene TRBV2, with 11 bases aligning to TRBD1. V dropped 10 bases and J dropped 4; count of bases not matched to a gene: 11. Germline CDR1 and CDR2: SNHLY and FYNNEI. CDR3 length: 15 residues. The CDR3 loop is CATTRTGGAGYGYTF. CDR3 coding DNA: TGTGCCACAACCCGGACAGGGGGCGCCGGCTATGGCTACACCTTC.

The rearrangement joins TRBV9 to TRBJ2-7; TRBD2 is a possible D gene (6 bases). Between the trimmed V and J ends, which lost 0 bases and 4 bases, there was a span of 11 bases. Looked up from germline, CDR1 is SGDLS and CDR2 is YYNGEE. The CDR3 contains 14 residues. As DNA, the CDR3 is TGTGCCAGCAGCGTAGGGGGACTCTTATACGAGCAGTACTTC. Translating gives CASSVGGLLYEQYF.

The genes are TRBV10-3 and TRBJ1-6, with D hard to call. The V gene lost 5 bases and the J gene lost 7 bases, with 15 bases spanning the gap. The CDR3 totals 15 residues. From germline, CDR1 is ENHRY and CDR2 SYGVKD. The chain's CDR3 is CAISPRGSGNSPLHF. The CDR3, as DNA: TGTGCCATCAGTCCCCGAGGGTCGGGAAATTCACCCCTCCACTTT.

The chain links TRBV12-3 or TRBV12-4 to TRBJ1-6; D gene uncertain. V was pared by 6 bases and J by 9 bases, with 9 bases between. The CDR3 contains 12 residues. This CDR3 reads CASSTEGSPLHF. The CDR3 nucleotides are TGTGCCAGCAGCACGGAGGGTTCACCCCTCCACTTT.

V is TRBV5-1 and J is TRBJ1-4, with D maybe TRBD1 (5 bases). The V end lost 5 bases, the J end lost 2 bases, and 16 bases lay between the germline ends. The CDR3 extends over 16 amino acids. The germline V gene has CDR1 SGHRS and CDR2 YFSETQ. CDR3 residues: CASSDGRVATNEKLFF. The CDR3 DNA follows: TGCGCCAGCAGTGACGGCAGGGTGGCGACTAATGAAAAACTGTTTTTT.

The V gene is TRBV4-1, the J gene TRBJ1-1; D might be TRBD1 (6 bases). The CDR3 runs to 15 residues. V dropped 0 bases and J dropped 11 bases, with 19 bases sitting between them. CDR1 and CDR2 (germline): MGHRA, YSYEKL. CDR3 loop: CASSQESNRDVGAFF. CDR3 nucleotide sequence: TGCGCCAGCAGCCAAGAAAGTAACAGGGATGTTGGTGCTTTCTTT.

The CDR3 loop reads CASSLGQVRNEQFF. CDR3 DNA sequence: TGTGCCAGCAGCTTGGGACAGGTCAGGAATGAGCAGTTCTTC. The chain recombines TRBV13 with TRBJ2-1; 8 bases agree with TRBD1. J was trimmed by 7 bases and V by 3 bases; bases with no gene match: 5. CDR3 length equals 14 residues. The germline CDR1 and CDR2 sequences are PRHDT and FYEKMQ (reference sequence).

The V call is TRBV18, the J call TRBJ2-7; TRBD2 agrees at 9 bases. The CDR3 is made up of 20 amino acids. Germline CDR1 is KGHSH and CDR2 is LQKENI. V was pared by 6 bases and J by 3 bases, with 24 bases of the junction left unmatched. CDR3 DNA sequence: TGTGCCAGCTCCGACCTAGACGCCGGGACTAGCCCTAGGGTTAGCTACGAGCAGTACTTC. Amino acids: CASSDLDAGTSPRVSYEQYF.

J is TRBJ1-1 and V is TRBV6-5; 8 nucleotides align to TRBD1. Germline V gives CDR1 MNHEY, CDR2 SVGAGI. V trimming: 7 bases; J trimming: 4 bases; junction bases outside the gene matches: 8. This CDR3 spans 14 amino acids. The CDR3 loop reads CASILRGRGTEAFF. The CDR3 DNA follows: TGTGCCAGCATTCTCAGGGGGCGCGGCACTGAAGCTTTCTTT.

The V and J genes are TRBV13 and TRBJ2-2, with D tentatively TRBD2 (6 bases). V dropped 0 bases and J dropped 7 bases, with 9 bases sitting between them. Germline lookup yields CDR1 PRHDT and CDR2 FYEKMQ (reference sequence). CDR3 size: 14 residues. CDR3 DNA: TGTGCCAGCAGCTTAGGAGGGCGGGACGGGGAGCTGTTTTTT. Its protein product is CASSLGGRDGELFF.

The V gene is TRBV6-5, the J gene TRBJ2-1; 12 bases fit TRBD2. V was clipped by 6 bases and J by 6 bases; unmatched bases: 6. Germline CDR1 reads MNHEY; CDR2 reads SVGAGI. This CDR3 has 15 residues. CDR3 loop: CASSTLAGGVNEQFF. CDR3 nucleotides: TGTGCCAGCAGCACGCTAGCGGGAGGGGTCAATGAGCAGTTCTTC.

The chain has TRBV6-5 and TRBJ2-3, with D possibly being TRBD1 (6 bases). Germline lookup yields CDR1 MNHEY and CDR2 SVGAGI. The CDR3 has 14 amino acids. V was pared by 6 bases and J by 1 base, with 11 bases between. CDR3 region: CASRGASGTDTQYF. DNA of the CDR3: TGTGCCAGCAGGGGGGCCTCGGGCACAGATACGCAGTATTTT.

The chain recombines TRBV24-1 with TRBJ2-3; 8 bases match TRBD2. V shed 1 base, J shed 4 bases, and the junction held 3 bases outside the gene matches. CDR1 and CDR2 from the germline V gene are KGHDR and SFDVKD. There are 15 residues in the CDR3. The CDR3 loop reads CATSDLAGEADTQYF. CDR3 nucleotide sequence: TGTGCCACCAGTGATTTAGCGGGAGAGGCAGATACGCAGTATTTT.

The chain uses TRBV19 and TRBJ2-7, with TRBD1 matching over 9 bases. This CDR3 has 13 residues. V dropped 8 bases and J dropped 6; count of bases not matched to a gene: 8. The V gene's germline CDR1 is LNHDA and CDR2 SQIVND (reference sequence). CDR3 in DNA: TGTGCCAGTCGGAGCGGACAGGGGAGCGAGCAGTACTTC. Its protein product is CASRSGQGSEQYF.

This chain connects TRBV28 to TRBJ2-3; no firm D call. The CDR3 covers 11 residues. Trimming removed 6 bases at V and 5 bases at J, with 6 bases between. Per the germline V gene, CDR1 is MDHEN and CDR2 is SYDVKM. CDR3 DNA: TGTGCCAGCAGCACAGAAGATACGCAGTATTTT. Translated, it gives CASSTEDTQYF.

The V and J genes are TRBV28 and TRBJ2-3; D ambiguous. Germline CDR1 MDHEN, CDR2 SYDVKM. This CDR3 comprises 15 residues. V lost 2 bases to trimming and J lost 0 bases, with 9 bases between them. Here the CDR3 reads CASSLVAVSTDTQYF. Written as DNA, the CDR3 is TGTGCCAGCAGTTTAGTGGCGGTTAGCACAGATACGCAGTATTTT.

The genes are TRBV27 and TRBJ2-7, with D possibly TRBD2 on 5 matching bases. The CDR3 length is 14 residues. CDR1 and CDR2 from the germline V gene are MNHEY and SMNVEV (reference sequence). Trimming removed 1 base at V and 3 bases at J, with 10 bases between. The CDR3 sequence is CASSLWAGGYEQYF. In DNA, the CDR3 is TGTGCCAGCAGTTTATGGGCAGGAGGCTACGAGCAGTACTTC.

The V and J genes are TRBV19 and TRBJ2-2; no reliable D call. CDR1 LNHDA and CDR2 SQIVND come from the germline V gene (reference sequence). Trimming removed 6 bases from V and 5 bases from J, with 13 bases in between. The CDR3 consists of 14 residues. This chain's CDR3 is CASRIRGSTGELFF. CDR3 sequence (DNA): TGTGCCAGTAGGATCCGAGGTTCTACCGGGGAGCTGTTTTTT.

The rearrangement links TRBV6-5 to TRBJ2-7; 8 bases agree with TRBD1. Trimming at V came to 2 bases and at J to 3 bases, leaving 6 bases not matched to a gene. The CDR3 contains 15 residues. The germline V gene encodes CDR1 MNHEY and CDR2 SVGAGI. CDR3 nucleotides: TGTGCCAGCAGTTACCCTGGACAGGGTATCTACGAGCAGTACTTC. Protein product: CASSYPGQGIYEQYF.

The chain has TRBV18 and TRBJ2-1, with 12 bases fitting TRBD2. With V trimmed by 5 bases and J by 10 bases, 24 bases remained unmatched. The CDR3 has 20 amino acids. Germline CDR1 KGHSH, CDR2 LQKENI. The CDR3 here is CASSSPSGFIPSGRGDEQFF. CDR3 sequence (DNA): TGTGCCAGCTCATCCCCCTCGGGGTTTATTCCTAGCGGGAGGGGTGACGAGCAGTTCTTC.

The rearrangement links TRBV7-2 to TRBJ1-1, with 7 bases fitting TRBD1. V shed 4 bases, J shed 5 bases, and the junction held 4 bases outside the gene matches. CDR3 size: 13 residues. Germline assignment: CDR1 SGHTA and CDR2 FQGNSA. This chain's CDR3 is CASSSQGWTEAFF. The DNA for the CDR3 is TGTGCCAGCAGCTCACAGGGGTGGACTGAAGCTTTCTTT.

The chain carries TRBV19 and TRBJ2-3; D is unclear. CDR1 is LNHDA and CDR2 is SQIVND in the germline V gene (reference sequence). The CDR3 runs 15 residues. Between the trimmed V and J ends, which lost 3 bases and 2 bases, there was a span of 12 bases. The CDR3 nucleotides are TGTGCCAGTAGTATTCCCCGAGCCAACACAGATACGCAGTATTTT. Translation gives CASSIPRANTDTQYF.

This clone appeared a single time. This chain links TRBV21-1 with TRBJ2-5; TRBD2 is taken as the D call from the table, unchecked against the DNA. TRBV21-1 is a listed pseudogene. This CDR3 comprises 20 residues. The DNA of the CDR3 is TGTGCCAGCAGCAAAGCTAGGGGACTAGCGGGGCTAGGCCCGAAGGAGACCCAGTACTTC. Translating gives CASSKARGLAGLGPKETQYF.